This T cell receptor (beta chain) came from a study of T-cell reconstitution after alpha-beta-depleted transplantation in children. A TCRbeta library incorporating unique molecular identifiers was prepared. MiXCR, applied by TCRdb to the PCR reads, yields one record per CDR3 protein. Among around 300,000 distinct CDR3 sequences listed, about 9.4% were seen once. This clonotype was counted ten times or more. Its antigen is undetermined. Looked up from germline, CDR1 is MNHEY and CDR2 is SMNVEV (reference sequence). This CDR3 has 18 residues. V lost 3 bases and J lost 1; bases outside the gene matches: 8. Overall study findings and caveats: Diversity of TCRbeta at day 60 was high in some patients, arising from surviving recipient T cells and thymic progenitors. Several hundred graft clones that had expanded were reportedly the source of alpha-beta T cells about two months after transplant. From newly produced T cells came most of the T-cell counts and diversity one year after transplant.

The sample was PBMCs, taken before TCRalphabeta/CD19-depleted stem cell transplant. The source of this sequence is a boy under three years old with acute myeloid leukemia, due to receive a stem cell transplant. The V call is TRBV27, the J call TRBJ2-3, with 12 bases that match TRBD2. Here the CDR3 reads CASSFFYWTSGGTDTQYF. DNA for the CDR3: TGTGCCAGCAGTTTTTTTTACTGGACTAGCGGGGGCACAGATACGCAGTATTTT.